The 26 T cell receptor beta chains in this list originate from one sample, sequenced in a study of identical twins. One entry per CDR3 protein results from TCRdb running MiXCR on the 5' RACE reads. Of around 450,000 distinct CDR3 sequences listed, 14% are singletons. The sample also formed part of further work on yellow fever vaccine responses in identical twins.

Specimen: CD4+ T cells sorted from blood. The receptor source for this set is a woman in her late teens or twenties in good health.

This clonotype was found a few times. The rearrangement joins TRBV12-3 or TRBV12-4 to TRBJ2-3; the D is unclear. There are 20 residues in the CDR3. Trimming removed 6 bases from V and 0 bases from J, with 28 bases in between. CDR3 coding DNA: TGTGCCAGCAGGTCGCGAAACTTTCCCCTCGGTCGTTCCAGCACAGATACGCAGTATTTT. It encodes CASRSRNFPLGRSSTDTQYF.

The chain carries TRBV5-1 and TRBJ2-5; weak D call: TRBD2 (6 bases). The germline gives CDR1 SGHRS, CDR2 YFSETQ. Trimming removed 0 bases from V and 7 bases from J, with 16 bases in between. The CDR3 has 15 amino acids. DNA for the CDR3: TGCGCCAGCAGCTTGGCACAGTTCCCGGGGGTGACCCAGTACTTC. Amino acids: CASSLAQFPGVTQYF.

This clonotype has a handful of counts. The rearrangement joins TRBV20-1 to TRBJ2-4, with TRBD1 matching over 9 bases. The CDR3 sequence is 15 residues long. The germline V gene encodes CDR1 DFQATT and CDR2 SNEGSKA (reference sequence). V gave up 0 bases and J gave up 8 bases; unmatched junction bases: 8. CDR3 in amino acids: CSARDLRGQGDIQYF. For the CDR3, the DNA is TGCAGTGCTAGAGATCTTAGGGGACAGGGAGACATTCAGTACTTC.

The chain uses TRBV29-1 and TRBJ2-6; the match to TRBD1 covers 7 bases. Per the germline V gene, CDR1 is SQVTM and CDR2 is ANQGSEA. V lost 6 bases to trimming and J lost 4 bases; unmatched junction nucleotides: 6. CDR3 length: 14 residues. The CDR3 region is CSVADRAGANVLTF. The CDR3 DNA reads as TGCAGCGTGGCCGACAGGGCAGGGGCCAACGTCCTGACTTTC.

The chain has TRBV6-2 or TRBV6-3 and TRBJ2-3, with 10 bases that match TRBD2. The V gene's germline CDR1 is MNHEY and CDR2 SVGEGT. Losses at the gene ends were 5 bases for V and 3 bases for J; bases not matched to a gene: 5. CDR3 length: 15 amino acids. The CDR3 bases are TGTGCCAGCAGTCACCCACTAGCGGGAACAGATACGCAGTATTTT. This gives the protein CASSHPLAGTDTQYF.

The chain joins TRBV4-2 to TRBJ2-7; 11 nucleotides line up with TRBD1. The germline gives CDR1 LGHNA, CDR2 YNFKEQ. Losses at the gene ends were 0 bases for V and 3 bases for J; bases not matched to a gene: 4. The CDR3 is made up of 16 amino acids. DNA of the CDR3: TGTGCCAGCAGCCAAGAGCCGGGACAGGGGGGCTACGAGCAGTACTTC. Protein: CASSQEPGQGGYEQYF.

This chain links TRBV5-1 with TRBJ2-5, with 11 bases fitting TRBD2. The CDR3 has 16 amino acids. The trim removed 0 bases at V and 1 base at J, leaving 2 bases unmatched. From germline, CDR1 is SGHRS and CDR2 YFSETQ. The chain's CDR3 is CASSLAGLAGQETQYF. CDR3 nucleotides: TGCGCCAGCAGCTTGGCCGGACTAGCGGGCCAAGAGACCCAGTACTTC.

This CDR3 is CASSLRLAGTNEQFF. In nucleotides, the CDR3 is TGTGCCAGCAGTTTAAGACTAGCGGGTACCAATGAGCAGTTCTTC. The chain combines TRBV27 with TRBJ2-1, with 10 positions matching TRBD2. This CDR3 has 15 amino acids. Germline trimming cut 2 bases from V and 6 bases from J; bases unmatched to any gene: 4. Germline CDR1 MNHEY, CDR2 SMNVEV (reference sequence).

In its sample, this clonotype was seen a few times. The chain joins TRBV20-1 to TRBJ2-5; D uncertain. The CDR3 runs 11 residues. Germline values: CDR1 DFQATT, CDR2 SNEGSKA (reference sequence). Deletions cut 4 bases from V and 5 bases from J, with 8 bases between. This chain's CDR3 is CSAKTPETQYF. CDR3 sequence (DNA): TGCAGTGCTAAAACACCGGAGACCCAGTACTTC.

This clonotype was found a few times. The V call is TRBV12-3 or TRBV12-4, the J call TRBJ2-7; 9 nucleotides line up with TRBD1. V was clipped by 0 bases and J by 2 bases; unmatched bases: 5. CDR3 length equals 16 residues. The CDR3 is CASSLARGTGTYEQYF. CDR3 sequence (DNA): TGTGCCAGCAGTTTAGCGCGGGGGACAGGGACCTACGAGCAGTACTTC.

The chain links TRBV6-1 to TRBJ2-2; TRBD1 might be the D (6 bases). V was clipped by 6 bases and J by 5 bases, with 22 bases between them. Germline V gene data show CDR1 as MNHNS and CDR2 as SASEGT. CDR3 length equals 17 residues. The CDR3 coding sequence is TGTGCCAGCAGGACCTTACCCCCAGGGGTTGAGACCGGGGAGCTGTTTTTT. It specifies CASRTLPPGVETGELFF.

V gene TRBV7-2 combines with J gene TRBJ2-5; no clear D gene. From germline, CDR1 is SGHTA and CDR2 FQGNSA. CDR3 length: 14 amino acids. Trimming cost V 3 bases and J 2 bases, with 10 bases left between them. In DNA, the CDR3 is TGTGCCAGCAGCTTTTTCGGCGGACAAGAGACCCAGTACTTC. Its translation: CASSFFGGQETQYF. Supplemented by reference TRBV7-2 and TRBJ2-5, the full variable domain reads GAGVSQSPSNKVTEKGKDVELRCDPISGHTALYWYRQSLGQGLEFLIYFQGNSAPDKSGLPSDRFSAERTGGSVSTLTIQRTQQEDSAVYLCASSFFGGQETQYFGPGTRLLVL.

CDR3 bases: TGTGCCAGCGGCCGAGGGCCGAACACCGGGGAGCTGTTTTTT. It is translated as CASGRGPNTGELFF. The chain combines TRBV5-5 with TRBJ2-2; D may be TRBD2 (5 bases). V dropped 7 bases and J dropped 0 bases, with 10 bases sitting between them. Germline CDR1 SGHKS, CDR2 YYEKEE (reference sequence). The CDR3 sequence is 14 residues long.

The V and J genes are TRBV12-3 or TRBV12-4 and TRBJ1-6; D might be TRBD1 (6 bases). Deletions cut 5 bases from V and 12 bases from J, with 8 bases between. This CDR3 comprises 11 residues. The CDR3 loop is CASSRRGPLHF. DNA for the CDR3: TGTGCCAGCAGTCGCAGGGGACCCCTCCACTTT.

This clonotype has at least ten counts. This sequence joins TRBV5-1 and TRBJ2-7; TRBD2 matches at 9 bases. CDR1 is SGHRS, CDR2 YFSETQ, per germline. This CDR3 region has 15 residues. The trim removed 4 bases at V and 7 bases at J, leaving 12 bases unmatched. For the CDR3, the DNA is TGCGCCAGCAGCCAAGGTCCAGCGGGAGGTAAAGAGCAGTACTTC. It translates to CASSQGPAGGKEQYF.

This clonotype was counted between two and nine times. The V gene is TRBV6-5, the J gene TRBJ1-2; the D is unclear. The V gene lost 4 bases and the J gene lost 4 bases, with 13 bases spanning the gap. This CDR3 has 14 amino acids. The V gene's germline CDR1 is MNHEY and CDR2 SVGAGI. CDR3 DNA: TGTGCCAGCAGTTTAGATGACACGTTCTATGGCTACACCTTC. Its protein is CASSLDDTFYGYTF.

This clonotype was detected a few times. V and J are TRBV6-1 and TRBJ2-3; D gene unclear. This CDR3 is 14 amino acids long. Germline CDR1 reads MNHNS; CDR2 reads SASEGT. V lost 4 bases and J 2 bases, leaving 10 bases between the germline ends. CDR3 sequence: CASSVSRFTDTQYF. CDR3 coding DNA: TGTGCCAGCAGTGTGAGTAGATTCACAGATACGCAGTATTTT.

V and J are TRBV11-2 and TRBJ2-7; TRBD1 aligns across 9 bases. CDR1 SGHAT and CDR2 FQNNGV come from the germline V gene. The CDR3 is 14 amino acids. After removal of 7 bases from V and 1 base from J, the junction contained 5 bases not matched to a gene. CDR3 sequence reads: CASTMTGGSYEQYF. In nucleotides, the CDR3 is TGTGCCAGCACGATGACAGGGGGGTCCTACGAGCAGTACTTC.

In this sample, this clonotype turned up a few times. The chain employs TRBV20-1 and TRBJ2-3, with D maybe TRBD2 (5 bases). This CDR3 is built from 14 residues. V lost 5 bases, J lost 2 bases, and 14 bases lay in between. The germline gives CDR1 DFQATT, CDR2 SNEGSKA (reference sequence). The CDR3 DNA reads as TGCAGTGCTCCACCTTCGGGATACACAGATACGCAGTATTTT. Translating gives CSAPPSGYTDTQYF.

This clonotype has a handful of counts. Here the CDR3 DNA reads TGTGCCAGCTCACGGGGGACATTCGGCTCTGGAAACACCATATATTTT. Encoded protein: CASSRGTFGSGNTIYF. The chain employs TRBV18 and TRBJ1-3; the D gene is possibly TRBD1 (6 bases). Trimming left V 4 bases short and J 0 bases short, with 13 bases between. The CDR3 contains 16 residues. The V gene's germline CDR1 is KGHSH and CDR2 LQKENI.

This clonotype was observed a few times. This chain uses TRBV7-9 with TRBJ2-5; 8 bases fit TRBD2. CDR1 and CDR2 from the germline V gene are SEHNR and FQNEAQ (reference sequence). The J segment lost 5 bases and the V segment lost 6 bases, leaving 11 bases of the junction unmatched. CDR3 length equals 15 residues. CDR3 sequence reads: CASSWGTRVEETQYF. For the CDR3, the DNA is TGTGCCAGCAGTTGGGGGACTAGGGTGGAGGAGACCCAGTACTTC.

The rearrangement uses TRBV2 and TRBJ2-7; possibly TRBD2 for D (5 bases). Trimming removed 0 bases from V and 3 bases from J, with 12 bases in between. The germline V gene encodes CDR1 SNHLY and CDR2 FYNNEI. The CDR3 has 15 amino acids. This chain's CDR3 is CASSEAPASRYEQYF. The CDR3 coding sequence is TGTGCCAGCAGTGAAGCTCCCGCTAGCCGCTACGAGCAGTACTTC.

Many counts were recorded for this clonotype. The rearrangement uses TRBV6-5 and TRBJ2-7; no reliable D call. The V end was cut by 3 bases, the J end by 3 bases, with 12 bases between. This CDR3 spans 14 amino acids. Germline lookup yields CDR1 MNHEY and CDR2 SVGAGI. The CDR3 sequence: CASSYSPGNYEQYF. CDR3 DNA sequence: TGTGCCAGCAGTTATTCCCCTGGGAACTACGAGCAGTACTTC.

This clonotype was seen a few times. This chain connects TRBV28 to TRBJ1-5, with D possibly being TRBD1 (5 bases). V shed 5 bases and J shed 2 bases, with 19 bases lying between them. Germline V gene lookup returns CDR1 MDHEN and CDR2 SYDVKM. There are 17 residues in the CDR3. CDR3 protein: CASSSSGWRYGNQPQHF. CDR3 DNA sequence: TGTGCCAGCAGTAGTTCAGGGTGGAGATACGGCAATCAGCCCCAGCATTTT.

The chain uses TRBV15 and TRBJ2-3, with 8 bases matching TRBD1. CDR3 length: 15 residues. Germline V gene data show CDR1 as LNHNV and CDR2 as YYDKDF (reference sequence). J lost 2 bases, V lost 3 bases, and 4 bases had no gene match. The CDR3 loop is CATSRLTGATDTQYF. CDR3 coding DNA: TGTGCCACCAGCAGGTTGACAGGGGCCACAGATACGCAGTATTTT.

The rearrangement uses TRBV7-2 and TRBJ2-3, with 10 bases that match TRBD2. With V trimmed by 5 bases and J by 3 bases, 8 bases remained unmatched. Germline CDR1 reads SGHTA; CDR2 reads FQGNSA. The CDR3 loop spans 16 amino acids. The CDR3 DNA is TGTGCCAGCAGCATGGGAGCGGGAGGGCGGACAGATACGCAGTATTTT. Its protein product is CASSMGAGGRTDTQYF. Looking up the rest from reference TRBV7-2 and TRBJ2-3 gives the full variable domain: GAGVSQSPSNKVTEKGKDVELRCDPISGHTALYWYRQSLGQGLEFLIYFQGNSAPDKSGLPSDRFSAERTGGSVSTLTIQRTQQEDSAVYLCASSMGAGGRTDTQYFGPGTRLTVL.